These T cell receptor beta chains were read from a single sample in a study of T cell responses to AZD1222 COVID-19 vaccine. Here immunoSEQ multiplex PCR was the method, and the copy in TCRdb shows in-frame clones only, minus some. The data contain around 150,000 clones, 90% to 95% of them singletons. The material sequenced was peripheral blood, taken on day 0 of AZD1222 vaccination. These receptors all stem from an adult in good health. The CDR3 runs from the conserved cysteine through the conserved F or W. A D gene is named only where the DNA matches it firmly. Size tells how often a clone was seen (once, few, many) or the class of an expanded clone, and some rows leave it out.

D gene | clone size | V gene | CDR3 protein
- | - | TRBV23-1 | CASSKGAHSYEQYF
- | - | TRBV4-2 | CASSQVQQGGGYTF
- | - | TRBV27 | CASSLRGDTLNTEAFF
TRBD1 | - | TRBV19 | CASSMSGGMNTEAFF
TRBD1 | - | TRBV4-2 | CASSQPGTGNTEAFF
- | - | TRBV9 | CASSVGGTNQETQYF
- | - | TRBV12-3/TRBV12-4 | CASSHSNTGELFF
TRBD2 | - | TRBV7-9 | CASSSSGRFSYEQYF
- | - | TRBV5-6 | CASSGWQGPYEQYF
- | - | TRBV3-1/TRBV3-2 | CASSHPGGATEAFF
- | - | TRBV6-2/TRBV6-3 | CASSPLRSYNEQFF
- | - | TRBV5-5 | CASSRMEGLGYTF
TRBD2 | - | TRBV15 | CATSRELAGVTFSLEQYF
- | - | TRBV7-2 | CASSLNTAFSNQPQHF
- | - | TRBV4-2 | CASSQDRGQPQHF
- | - | TRBV12-3/TRBV12-4 | CASSLAWDTEAFF
- | - | TRBV7-3 | CASSLGQGSDTQYF
- | once | TRBV6-5 | CASSSVRAQGTEAFF
- | - | TRBV5-1 | CASGVENYGYTF
- | - | TRBV27 | CASNEGRGPSYEQYF
TRBD1 | once | TRBV19 | CASSISGTGDNEQFF
TRBD2 | - | TRBV19 | CASSRQGAGGFNEQYF
- | - | TRBV27 | CASSYNLNTEAFF
- | - | TRBV2 | CASSESSYNEQFF
- | - | TRBV5-1 | CASRGGDVPNEKLFF
- | - | TRBV5-6 | CASSLDPAYEQYF
TRBD2 | - | TRBV5-4 | CASSQKVSGGMNEQFF
TRBD2 | - | TRBV15 | CATSRGGLAGLTDTQYF
TRBD2 | - | TRBV3-1/TRBV3-2 | CASSPGTKSTDTQYF
TRBD1 | once | TRBV20-1 | CSADRSDTQYF
- | few | TRBV4-3 | CASSQGGRMNTEAFF
- | - | TRBV19 | CASGLFHEQYF
- | - | TRBV3-1/TRBV3-2 | CASTPAWGGDTEAFF
- | - | TRBV30 | CAWKLRGDRGYTF
TRBD2 | - | TRBV5-1 | CASSLEGAQVRTSGDEQYF
TRBD1 | - | TRBV18 | CASSPGTGEWNEQFF
- | - | TRBV5-1 | CASRTGNYEQYF
TRBD2 | once | TRBV2 | CASSGLGQRGDYEQYF
- | - | TRBV4-1 | CASSPIERGLNTEAFF
- | - | TRBV12-3/TRBV12-4 | CASSQGTDTQYF
- | - | TRBV4-2 | CASSQDEGTNQPQHF
TRBD1 | - | TRBV7-2 | CASSLGQGAQAQYF
- | - | TRBV16 | CASSQSPFPLSGNTIYF
- | - | TRBV19 | CASSSGLNTEAFF
- | - | TRBV28 | CAGGETAGGEKLFF
TRBD1 | - | TRBV7-3 | CASNPGGIDYEKLFF